The text below deals with one T cell receptor beta chain. The data were obtained in a study of shared clonotypes between healthy human individuals. Sequencing used immunoSEQ multiplex PCR; TCRdb keeps in-frame clones, though not all of them. The sample has 600,000 to 750,000 clones; roughly 91% are singletons. The CDR3 has 15 residues. Germline V gene sequence: CDR1 MGHRA, CDR2 YSYEKL. Trimming removed 2 bases from V and 4 bases from J, with 15 bases in between. The chain is built from TRBV4-1 and TRBJ2-7; tentatively, D is TRBD1 (6 bases). Sequencing used memory CD8+ T cells from PBMCs. Subset reported: CD45RO+ cells pooled with CCR7-negative TemRA cells. This sequence was found in a young man in good health. Some clones in this sample may be carry-over from other donors' samples. The DNA of the CDR3 is TGCGCCAGCAGCCAAAACCTCGACAGGCGGTACGAGCAGTACTTC. It encodes CASSQNLDRRYEQYF.